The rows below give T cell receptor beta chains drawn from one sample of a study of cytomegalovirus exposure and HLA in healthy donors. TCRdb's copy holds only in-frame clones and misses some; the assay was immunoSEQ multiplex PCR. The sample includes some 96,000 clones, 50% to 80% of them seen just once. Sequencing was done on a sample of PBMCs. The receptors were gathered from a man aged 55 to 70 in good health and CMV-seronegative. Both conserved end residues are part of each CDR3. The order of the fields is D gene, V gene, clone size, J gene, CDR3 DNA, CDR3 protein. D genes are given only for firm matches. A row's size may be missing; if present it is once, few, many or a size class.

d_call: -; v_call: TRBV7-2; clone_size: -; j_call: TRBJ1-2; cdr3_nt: TGTGCCAGCAGCACGGACAGCTCCCCACGTGGCTACACCTTC; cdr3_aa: CASSTDSSPRGYTF
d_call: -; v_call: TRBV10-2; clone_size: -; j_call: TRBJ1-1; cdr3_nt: TGCGCCAGCAGGAATGACAGGAGGAACACTGAAGCTTTCTTT; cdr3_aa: CASRNDRRNTEAFF
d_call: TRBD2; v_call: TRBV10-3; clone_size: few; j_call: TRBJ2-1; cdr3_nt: TGTGCCATCCGACTCGGTGGACTAGCGGGGGGCGAGTACAATGAGCAGTTCTTC; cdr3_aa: CAIRLGGLAGGEYNEQFF
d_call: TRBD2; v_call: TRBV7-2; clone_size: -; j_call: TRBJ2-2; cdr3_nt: TGTGCCAGCAGAAAGGGTGTTAGCGGGAGGAATGGGGCCGGGGAGCTGTTTTTT; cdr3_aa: CASRKGVSGRNGAGELFF
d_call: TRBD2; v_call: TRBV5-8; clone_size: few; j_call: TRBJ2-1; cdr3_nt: TGTGCCAGCAGCACCAGGCGGGGGGGGCCGTCTAACGAGCAGTTCTTC; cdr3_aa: CASSTRRGGPSNEQFF
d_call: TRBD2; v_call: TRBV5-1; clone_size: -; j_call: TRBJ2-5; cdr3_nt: TGCGCCAGCAGCGGGACTAGCGGGCAAGAGACCCAGTACTTC; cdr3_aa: CASSGTSGQETQYF
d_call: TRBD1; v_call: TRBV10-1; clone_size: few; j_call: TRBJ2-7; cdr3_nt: TGCGCCAGCAGTGAGGCTACGACAGGGGTCTACGAGCAGTACTTC; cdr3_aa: CASSEATTGVYEQYF
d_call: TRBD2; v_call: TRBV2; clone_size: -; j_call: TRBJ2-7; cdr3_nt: TGTGCCAGCAGTGAAACTAGCGGGAGCTCCTACGAGCAGTACTTC; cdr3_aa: CASSETSGSSYEQYF
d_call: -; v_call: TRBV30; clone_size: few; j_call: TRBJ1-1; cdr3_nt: TGTGCCTGGACAGGGATGAGAACTGAAGCTTTCTTT; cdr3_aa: CAWTGMRTEAFF
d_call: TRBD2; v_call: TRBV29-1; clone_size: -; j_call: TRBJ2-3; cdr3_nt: TGCAGCGTGCCTAGCGGGGGGGCATATACGCAGTATTTT; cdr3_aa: CSVPSGGAYTQYF
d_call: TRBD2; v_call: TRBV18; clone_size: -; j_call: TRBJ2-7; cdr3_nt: TGTGCCAGCTCAGTCGAAGCGGGGGCCTATTACGAGCAGTACTTC; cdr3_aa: CASSVEAGAYYEQYF
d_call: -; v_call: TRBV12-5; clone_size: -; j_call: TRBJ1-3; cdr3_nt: TGTGCTAGTGGTTTGCGAGGTGGAAACACCATATATTTT; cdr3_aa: CASGLRGGNTIYF
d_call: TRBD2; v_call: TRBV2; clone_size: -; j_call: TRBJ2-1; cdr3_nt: TGTGCCAGCACCGCGCTAGCGGGAGGGCCCAATGAGCAGTTCTTC; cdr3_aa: CASTALAGGPNEQFF
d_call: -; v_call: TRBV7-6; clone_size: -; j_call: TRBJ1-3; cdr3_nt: TGTGCCAGCAGCTTAGGTAGGGGATCCTACTCTGGAAACACCATATATTTT; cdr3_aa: CASSLGRGSYSGNTIYF
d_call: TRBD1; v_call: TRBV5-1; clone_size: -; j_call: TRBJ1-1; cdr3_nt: TGCGCCAGCAGCTTGTGGGGACAGGGGGCCCGAGGGACTGAAGCTTTCTTT; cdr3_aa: CASSLWGQGARGTEAFF
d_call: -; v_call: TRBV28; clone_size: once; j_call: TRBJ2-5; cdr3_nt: TGTGCCGGGGGGGGGCAGGGGCCACAAGAGACCCAGTACTTC; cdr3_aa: CAGGGQGPQETQYF
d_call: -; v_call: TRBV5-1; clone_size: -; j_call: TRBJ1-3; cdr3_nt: TGCGCCAGCAGCTCGGGGGGCGGTGAAAACACCATATATTTT; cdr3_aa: CASSSGGGENTIYF
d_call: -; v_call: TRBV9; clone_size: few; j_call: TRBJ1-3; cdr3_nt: TGTGCCAGCAGCCCGGGGTCCCGTAACACCATATATTTT; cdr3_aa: CASSPGSRNTIYF
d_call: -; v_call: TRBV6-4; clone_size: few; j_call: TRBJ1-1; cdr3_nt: TGTGCCAGCAGTCGAAACAGGAACACTGAAGCTTTCTTT; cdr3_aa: CASSRNRNTEAFF
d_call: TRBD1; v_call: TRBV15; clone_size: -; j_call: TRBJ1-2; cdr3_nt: TGTGCCACTCTCCTTCCTGGGACAGGGGGCGGTGGCTACACCTTC; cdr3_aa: CATLLPGTGGGGYTF
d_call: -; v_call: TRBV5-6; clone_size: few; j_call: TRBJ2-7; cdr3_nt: TGTGCCAGCAGCTTACTCAAACGTCTAAGGGGAAACTACGAGCAGTACTTC; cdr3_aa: CASSLLKRLRGNYEQYF
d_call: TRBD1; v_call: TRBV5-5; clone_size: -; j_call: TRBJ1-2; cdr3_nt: TGTGCCAGCAGCTTGGAGGGGAACAGGGGACTCGGCTACACCTTC; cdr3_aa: CASSLEGNRGLGYTF
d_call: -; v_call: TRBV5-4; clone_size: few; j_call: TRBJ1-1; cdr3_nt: TGTGCCAGCAGCTTGTTTCAGGGTTTAGTCTCTGAAGCTTTCTTT; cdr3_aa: CASSLFQGLVSEAFF
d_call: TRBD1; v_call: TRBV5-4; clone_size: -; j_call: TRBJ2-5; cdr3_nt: TGTGCCAGCAAGATTGACAGGGGAGAGACCCAGTACTTC; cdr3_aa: CASKIDRGETQYF
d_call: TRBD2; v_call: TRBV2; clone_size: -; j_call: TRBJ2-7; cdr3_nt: TGTGCCAGCAGTTGGACTAGCTCCTACGAGCAGTACTTC; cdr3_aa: CASSWTSSYEQYF
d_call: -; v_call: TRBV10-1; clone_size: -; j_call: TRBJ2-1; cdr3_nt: TGCGCCAGCAGTGAAACCGGTTTTCAGCAGTTCTTC; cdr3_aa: CASSETGFQQFF
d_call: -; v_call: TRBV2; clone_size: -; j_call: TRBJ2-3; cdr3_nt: TGTGCCAGCAGTGTTTGGGACTACAGGGCGGGGGATACGCAGTATTTT; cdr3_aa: CASSVWDYRAGDTQYF
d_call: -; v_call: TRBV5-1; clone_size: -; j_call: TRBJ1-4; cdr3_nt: TGCGCCAGCAGCTTGGTTGGTGGAGGTAGCGGTGAAAAACTGTTTTTT; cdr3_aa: CASSLVGGGSGEKLFF
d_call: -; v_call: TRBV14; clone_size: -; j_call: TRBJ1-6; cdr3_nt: TGTGCCAGCAGCCAGCGGGTGAGCTCCTATAATTCACCCCTCCACTTT; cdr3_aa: CASSQRVSSYNSPLHF
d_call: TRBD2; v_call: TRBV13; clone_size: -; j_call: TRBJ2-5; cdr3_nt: TGTGCCAGCAGCGTACTAGCGGCAAACCAAGAGACCCAGTACTTC; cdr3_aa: CASSVLAANQETQYF
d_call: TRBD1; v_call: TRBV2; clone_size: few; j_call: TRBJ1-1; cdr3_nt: TGTGCCAGCAGTGATCAGGGGGCGGACACTGAAGCTTTCTTT; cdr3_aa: CASSDQGADTEAFF
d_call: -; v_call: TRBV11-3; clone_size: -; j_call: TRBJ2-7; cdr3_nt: TGTGCCAGCAGCCGTCTCGGGGGAGAGAGGTACGAGCAGTACTTC; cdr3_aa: CASSRLGGERYEQYF
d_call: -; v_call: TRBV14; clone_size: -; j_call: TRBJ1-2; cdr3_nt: TGTGCCAGCAGCCAAGATGGTTCGGTCTATGGCTACACCTTC; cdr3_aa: CASSQDGSVYGYTF
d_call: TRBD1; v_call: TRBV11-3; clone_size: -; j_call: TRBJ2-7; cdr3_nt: TGTGCCAGCAGCTTAGGAGGCCCCCGGGACAGCGCCTACGAGCAGTACTTC; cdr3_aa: CASSLGGPRDSAYEQYF
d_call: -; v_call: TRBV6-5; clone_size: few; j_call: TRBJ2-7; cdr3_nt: TGTGCCAGCAGCCAAACCCAAGCCGAGCAGTACTTC; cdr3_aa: CASSQTQAEQYF
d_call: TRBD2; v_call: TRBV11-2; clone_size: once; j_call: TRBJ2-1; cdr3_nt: TGTGCCAGCAGCTGGGGGCGGGCTAGCGGGATTTGGAGGGATGAGCAGTTCTTC; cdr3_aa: CASSWGRASGIWRDEQFF
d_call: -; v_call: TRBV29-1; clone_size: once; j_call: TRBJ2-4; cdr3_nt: TGCAGCGTTGGGGGGGGGCGTACGGAAAACATTCAGTACTTC; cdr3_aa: CSVGGGRTENIQYF
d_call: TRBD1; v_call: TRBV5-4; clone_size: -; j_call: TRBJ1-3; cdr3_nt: TGTGCCAGCAGCATAGGACAGGTTACTGGAAACACCATATATTTT; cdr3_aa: CASSIGQVTGNTIYF
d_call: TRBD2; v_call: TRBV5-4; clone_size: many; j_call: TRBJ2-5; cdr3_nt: TGTGCCAGCAGCTTAACTAGCGGGAATGGGGAGACCCAGTACTTC; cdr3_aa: CASSLTSGNGETQYF
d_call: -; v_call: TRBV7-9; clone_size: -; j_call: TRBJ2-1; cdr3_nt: TGTGCCAGCAGCCCCAAGTCGGGGTCGTCCTACAATGAGCAGTTCTTC; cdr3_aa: CASSPKSGSSYNEQFF
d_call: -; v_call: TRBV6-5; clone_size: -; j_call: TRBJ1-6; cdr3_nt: TGTGCCAGCAGTTACTCGTGGAGCTCCTATAATTCACCCCTCCACTTT; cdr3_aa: CASSYSWSSYNSPLHF
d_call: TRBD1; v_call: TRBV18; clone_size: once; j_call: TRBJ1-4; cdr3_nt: TGTGCCAGCTCACTGAATGGACAGGAAGGAGATGAAAAACTGTTTTTT; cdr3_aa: CASSLNGQEGDEKLFF
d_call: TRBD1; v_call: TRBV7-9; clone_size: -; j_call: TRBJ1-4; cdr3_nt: TGTGCCAGCAGCTTTGGTACAGGGGGCGATGAAAAACTGTTTTTT; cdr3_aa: CASSFGTGGDEKLFF
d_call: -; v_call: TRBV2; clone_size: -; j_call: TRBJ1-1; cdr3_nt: TGTGCCAGCCTGGGGGGGGGACCGGGGAGGGCTGAAGCTTTCTTT; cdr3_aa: CASLGGGPGRAEAFF
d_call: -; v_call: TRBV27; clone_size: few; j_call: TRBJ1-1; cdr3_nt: TGTGCCAGCAGTTTAGTCCGCGGCCTTGAAGCTTTCTTT; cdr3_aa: CASSLVRGLEAFF
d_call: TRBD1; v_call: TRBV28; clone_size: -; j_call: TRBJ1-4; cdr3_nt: TGTGCCAGCAGCCAACACAGGGGGGGAGATGAAAAACTGTTTTTT; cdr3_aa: CASSQHRGGDEKLFF
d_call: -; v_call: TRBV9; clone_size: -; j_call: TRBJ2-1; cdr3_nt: TGTGCCAGCAGCGTCGGCGGAGATTACAATGAGCAGTTCTTC; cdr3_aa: CASSVGGDYNEQFF
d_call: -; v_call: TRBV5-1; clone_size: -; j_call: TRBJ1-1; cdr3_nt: TGCGCCAGCAACCCAGGGGTAATGAACACTGAAGCTTTCTTT; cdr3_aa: CASNPGVMNTEAFF
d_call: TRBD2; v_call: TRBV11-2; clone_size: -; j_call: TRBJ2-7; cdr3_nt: TGTGCCAGCAGCTTAGCGGGAGGGCCCTCTTCCGAGCAGTACTTC; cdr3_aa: CASSLAGGPSSEQYF
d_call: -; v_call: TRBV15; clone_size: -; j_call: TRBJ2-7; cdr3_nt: TGTGCCACCAGCAGAGATCGAAAACTCCGGGGGTCTCTTCTCTCCTACGAGCAGTACTTC; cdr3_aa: CATSRDRKLRGSLLSYEQYF
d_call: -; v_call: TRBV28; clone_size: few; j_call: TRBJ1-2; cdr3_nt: TGTGCCAGTCTCCGGACAGCCTCTTATGGCTACACCTTC; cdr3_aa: CASLRTASYGYTF
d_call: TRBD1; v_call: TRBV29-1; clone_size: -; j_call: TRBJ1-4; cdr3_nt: TGCAGCGTTCGGACAGGGAATGAAAAACTGTTTTTT; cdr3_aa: CSVRTGNEKLFF
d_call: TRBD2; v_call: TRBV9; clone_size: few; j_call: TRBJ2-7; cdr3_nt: TGTGCCAGCAGCGCCGCCGCGGGGGGGGCCGCTGATACTAGCTCCTACGAGCAGTACTTC; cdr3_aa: CASSAAAGGAADTSSYEQYF
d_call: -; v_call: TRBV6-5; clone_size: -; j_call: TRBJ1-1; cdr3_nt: TGTGCCAGCAAACCTTTGGGGGGGACCTGGACTGAAGCTTTCTTT; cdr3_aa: CASKPLGGTWTEAFF
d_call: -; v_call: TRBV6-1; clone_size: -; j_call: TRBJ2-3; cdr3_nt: TGTGCCAGCAGTGAACAGGGCATACCAAGCACAGATACGCAGTATTTT; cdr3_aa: CASSEQGIPSTDTQYF
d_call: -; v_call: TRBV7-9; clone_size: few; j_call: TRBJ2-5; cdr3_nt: TGTGCCAGCAGCTTAGTGGAGGCCCAAGAGACCCAGTACTTC; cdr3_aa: CASSLVEAQETQYF